The T cell receptor beta chain under discussion was sequenced for a study of Graves' ophthalmopathy and Graves' hyperthyroidism. RNA transcripts were the source from which TCR beta CDR3 regions were amplified. After a first-round RT-PCR with HTBI primers, a second-round multiplex PCR was run. TCRdb called the multiplex PCR reads again in MiXCR, with one record for every CDR3 protein. This sample yields roughly 500,000 distinct CDR3 sequences, of which about 15% are seen a single time; more than 8.5% belongs to the top ten. Overall study results and limits: Also, most clonotypes expanded in the thyroid above 0.001 frequency appeared in blood.

This clonotype was seen many times. Its antigen is currently unknown. A volume of over 9 ml of fresh peripheral blood supplied the PBMCs. The CDR3 runs to 17 residues. After removal of 8 bases from V and 5 bases from J, the junction contained 13 bases not matched to a gene. Germline V gene data show CDR1 as MDHEN and CDR2 as SYDVKM. The chain links TRBV28 to TRBJ2-2; TRBD2 agrees at 11 bases. The sequenced sample consisted of blood. This receptor was identified in a woman aged 25 to 39 with Graves' ophthalmopathy. CDR3 sequence (DNA): TGTGCCAGCTCAGCTGTACTAGCGGGAGTCTGGACCGGGGAGCTGTTTTTT. Translating it yields CASSAVLAGVWTGELFF.